This T cell receptor beta chain was documented in a study of CD8 T cells in ankylosing spondylitis. The study, taken as a whole, reports: Typical of ankylosing spondylitis blood, it appeared, was a TCR beta motif of seven to nine highly homologous variants.

Germline assignment: CDR1 LGHDT and CDR2 YNNKEL (reference sequence). This CDR3 has 18 amino acids. With 1 base removed from V and 0 bases from J, the gap between germline ends came to 17 bases. Comments on this clonotype: Its antigen is currently unknown.

TCRdb called the 5' RACE reads again in MiXCR, with one record for every CDR3 protein. This table has 250,000 to 300,000 distinct CDR3 sequences, around 20% appearing once. The TCR originated in a male donor with ankylosing spondylitis or in good health (not recorded which). The source material was blood, either unsorted or a sorted T cell fraction (not recorded which). The chain carries TRBV3-1 and TRBJ2-3, with D possibly TRBD2 on 5 matching bases. CDR3 in DNA: TGTGCCAGCAGCCAAGGCCTAACTGCGGGTTCTAGCACAGATACGCAGTATTTT. As protein: CASSQGLTAGSSTDTQYF.